This TCR beta chain originates from a study of cytomegalovirus exposure and HLA in healthy donors. The study's findings and limits: A few V segments could not be told apart, such as TRBV6-2 and TRBV6-3, and were left out.

This clone was observed a handful of times. Its antigen is unidentified. Primers for the PCR totalled 60 Vbeta and 13 Jbeta. Sequenced by immunoSEQ multiplex PCR; TCRdb stores in-frame clones only, minus some. The sample records approximately 150,000 clones, 80% being singletons. CDR1 and CDR2 (germline): MNHEY, SMNVEV (reference sequence). This CDR3 is built from 17 residues. V was clipped by 6 bases and J by 8 bases, with 28 bases between them. J is TRBJ1-2 and V is TRBV27; D is possibly TRBD1 (5 bases). The sample was PBMCs. This receptor was identified in a man aged 25 to 40 in good health and CMV-seronegative. CDR3 DNA: TGTGCCAGCAGGCCCGACAGACCATTGCGATCTCGTAAGGGCTACACCTTC. Its translation: CASRPDRPLRSRKGYTF.